This paragraph reports one T cell receptor (beta chain). Measured with immunoSEQ multiplex PCR; TCRdb has only the in-frame clones, and not every one. The sample has roughly 420,000 clones; around 89% are singletons. This entry comes from a study of blood T cell repertoires in COVID-19. J was trimmed by 6 bases and V by 0 bases; bases with no gene match: 16. The CDR3 length is 17 residues. CDR1 is SQVTM and CDR2 is ANQGSEA in the germline V gene. The rearrangement links TRBV29-1 to TRBJ1-2, with 7 positions matching TRBD1. Sequences were obtained from PBMCs or T cells enriched from blood (not recorded which). This TCR was recovered from a woman younger than 45 with acute COVID-19. The CDR3 spells CSVEDLHRWDSEDGYTF. In nucleotides, the CDR3 is TGCAGCGTTGAAGATCTTCATAGGTGGGACAGCGAGGATGGCTACACCTTC.